Listed below are T cell receptor beta chains from one sample, sequenced in a study of blood T cell repertoires in COVID-19. Measured with immunoSEQ multiplex PCR; TCRdb has only the in-frame clones, and not every one. The data contain 200,000 to 300,000 clones, about 90% of them seen just once; the ten biggest clones take up over 2%. Material for sequencing was peripheral blood. The receptors stem from a woman between 50 and 59 years old with acute or convalescent COVID-19. CDR3s include the opening cysteine and the closing phenylalanine or tryptophan. Fields, in order: D gene, J gene, clone size, V gene, CDR3 protein, CDR3 DNA. A D gene is named only where the DNA matches it firmly. Clone size is not always given. Where it is, it says once, few, many or a class for expanded clones.

D: TRBD1; J: TRBJ1-1; size: -; V: TRBV5-1; CDR3: CASSATGATNTEAFF; DNA: TGCGCCAGCAGCGCCACAGGGGCAACCAACACTGAAGCTTTCTTT
D: -; J: TRBJ1-4; size: few; V: TRBV12-3/TRBV12-4; CDR3: CASSGGEGEKLFF; DNA: TGTGCCAGCAGCGGGGGAGAGGGGGAAAAACTGTTTTTT
D: -; J: TRBJ2-7; size: -; V: TRBV6-2/TRBV6-3; CDR3: CASSYWRDRTNSYEQYF; DNA: TGTGCCAGCAGTTACTGGAGAGACAGGACCAACTCCTACGAGCAGTACTTC
D: TRBD2; J: TRBJ2-1; size: -; V: TRBV24-1; CDR3: CATSDSGSDEQFF; DNA: TGTGCCACCAGTGATAGCGGGAGCGATGAGCAGTTCTTC
D: TRBD1; J: TRBJ1-1; size: -; V: TRBV19; CDR3: CASTPTGVVTEAFF; DNA: TGTGCCAGTACTCCGACAGGGGTAGTAACTGAAGCTTTCTTT
D: -; J: TRBJ2-1; size: -; V: TRBV28; CDR3: CASSLSDLPGEQFF; DNA: TGTGCCAGCAGTCTCAGCGACCTCCCCGGGGAGCAGTTCTTC
D: -; J: TRBJ2-2; size: -; V: TRBV5-1; CDR3: CASSQAPSTGELFF; DNA: TGCGCCAGCAGTCAAGCCCCTAGCACCGGGGAGCTGTTTTTT
D: TRBD2; J: TRBJ2-4; size: -; V: TRBV28; CDR3: CASRPGGVAKNIQYF; DNA: TGTGCCAGCAGACCTGGGGGGGTGGCCAAAAACATTCAGTACTTC
D: -; J: TRBJ2-1; size: -; V: TRBV5-5; CDR3: CASSGGAVDYNEQFF; DNA: TGTGCCAGCAGCGGCGGGGCAGTCGACTACAATGAGCAGTTCTTC
D: TRBD2; J: TRBJ2-7; size: -; V: TRBV30; CDR3: CAWSVGLAVSYEQYF; DNA: TGTGCCTGGAGTGTCGGACTAGCGGTCTCCTACGAGCAGTACTTC
D: TRBD1; J: TRBJ1-5; size: -; V: TRBV24-1; CDR3: CATSAADDRDNQPQHF; DNA: TGTGCCACCAGTGCAGCCGACGACAGGGATAATCAGCCCCAGCATTTT
D: -; J: TRBJ2-1; size: -; V: TRBV24-1; CDR3: CATSDPSREQFF; DNA: TGTGCCACCAGTGATCCTAGTCGTGAGCAGTTCTTC
D: -; J: TRBJ2-3; size: -; V: TRBV28; CDR3: CASSLSGPGDTQYF; DNA: TGTGCCAGCAGTTTGAGCGGGCCCGGAGATACGCAGTATTTT
D: TRBD1; J: TRBJ1-2; size: -; V: TRBV30; CDR3: CAWRTNRGSNYGYTF; DNA: TGTGCCTGGCGAACCAACAGGGGGAGCAACTATGGCTACACCTTC
D: TRBD2; J: TRBJ2-7; size: -; V: TRBV5-1; CDR3: CASSSSGARASGATYEQYF; DNA: TGCGCCAGCAGCTCCTCGGGCGCCCGGGCTAGCGGGGCCACCTACGAGCAGTACTTC
D: TRBD1; J: TRBJ1-2; size: -; V: TRBV5-1; CDR3: CASSRGPAYGYTF; DNA: TGCGCCAGCAGCAGGGGGCCTGCCTATGGCTACACCTTC
D: TRBD2; J: TRBJ2-7; size: once; V: TRBV5-4; CDR3: CASSPGTSIYEQYF; DNA: TGTGCCAGCAGCCCCGGGACTAGCATTTACGAGCAGTACTTC
D: -; J: TRBJ1-2; size: -; V: TRBV18; CDR3: CASSRDSNYGYTF; DNA: TGTGCCAGCTCAAGAGACAGTAACTATGGCTACACCTTC
D: TRBD1; J: TRBJ2-1; size: -; V: TRBV29-1; CDR3: CSLQQGADNEQFF; DNA: TGCAGCCTCCAACAGGGGGCGGACAATGAGCAGTTCTTC
D: -; J: TRBJ1-2; size: -; V: TRBV28; CDR3: CASSLRGVFYGYTF; DNA: TGTGCCAGCAGTTTAAGGGGCGTATTTTATGGCTACACCTTC
D: TRBD1; J: TRBJ1-4; size: -; V: TRBV27; CDR3: CASSLPSTGIEKLFF; DNA: TGTGCCAGCAGTTTACCCTCGACAGGGATCGAAAAACTGTTTTTT
D: TRBD1; J: TRBJ1-2; size: -; V: TRBV7-3; CDR3: CASSPGQANYGYTF; DNA: TGTGCCAGCAGTCCGGGACAGGCCAACTATGGCTACACCTTC
D: TRBD2; J: TRBJ2-7; size: -; V: TRBV7-9; CDR3: CASSSIAGGDYEQYF; DNA: TGTGCCAGCAGCTCCATAGCGGGAGGGGACTACGAGCAGTACTTC
D: TRBD1; J: TRBJ2-2; size: -; V: TRBV7-9; CDR3: CASTLGTGTGQLFF; DNA: TGTGCCAGCACCTTAGGAACCGGGACAGGGCAGCTGTTTTTT
D: -; J: TRBJ2-7; size: -; V: TRBV28; CDR3: CASRTVAYEQYF; DNA: TGTGCCAGCAGGACAGTTGCCTACGAGCAGTACTTC
D: -; J: TRBJ1-2; size: once; V: TRBV28; CDR3: CATLGQHGYTF; DNA: TGTGCCACCTTAGGACAGCATGGCTACACCTTC
D: TRBD1; J: TRBJ2-7; size: -; V: TRBV30; CDR3: CAWAGQDSYEQYF; DNA: TGTGCCTGGGCCGGACAGGACTCCTACGAGCAGTACTTC
D: -; J: TRBJ1-4; size: -; V: TRBV6-1; CDR3: CASSFLTGGEKLFF; DNA: TGTGCCAGCAGTTTCTTAACAGGCGGTGAAAAACTGTTTTTT
D: -; J: TRBJ2-3; size: once; V: TRBV7-2; CDR3: CASSRQGRDTQYF; DNA: TGTGCCAGCAGCCGGCAGGGTAGGGATACGCAGTATTTT
D: -; J: TRBJ2-1; size: -; V: TRBV13; CDR3: CASSLMAGAIQFF; DNA: TGTGCCAGCAGCTTAATGGCGGGGGCGATCCAGTTCTTC
D: TRBD1; J: TRBJ2-1; size: once; V: TRBV28; CDR3: CASSPISGDRGRNEQFF; DNA: TGTGCCAGCAGTCCGATATCAGGGGACAGGGGGCGGAATGAGCAGTTCTTC
D: TRBD1; J: TRBJ1-2; size: -; V: TRBV6-5; CDR3: CASSYLDRGLGYTF; DNA: TGTGCCAGCAGTTACCTGGACAGGGGGCTTGGCTACACCTTC
D: -; J: TRBJ2-1; size: -; V: TRBV11-2; CDR3: CASSSEVGYNEQFF; DNA: TGTGCCAGCAGCTCGGAGGTAGGCTACAATGAGCAGTTCTTC
D: TRBD2; J: TRBJ2-1; size: -; V: TRBV7-6; CDR3: CASSLSTSGYNEQFF; DNA: TGTGCCAGCAGCTTATCAACTAGCGGGTACAATGAGCAGTTCTTC
D: TRBD2; J: TRBJ2-2; size: -; V: TRBV28; CDR3: CASTGRDYQGGNTGELFF; DNA: TGTGCCAGCACTGGCCGGGACTACCAAGGCGGGAACACCGGGGAGCTGTTTTTT
D: TRBD1; J: TRBJ1-4; size: -; V: TRBV5-6; CDR3: CASSLDRGYEKLFF; DNA: TGTGCCAGCAGCTTGGACAGGGGGTATGAAAAACTGTTTTTT
D: TRBD1; J: TRBJ1-1; size: few; V: TRBV27; CDR3: CASSLDRDRGEAFF; DNA: TGTGCCAGCAGTTTAGACAGGGACAGGGGGGAAGCTTTCTTT
D: TRBD1; J: TRBJ1-5; size: -; V: TRBV7-2; CDR3: CASSLTRDRDQPQHF; DNA: TGTGCCAGCAGCTTAACTAGGGACAGGGATCAGCCCCAGCATTTT
D: -; J: TRBJ2-3; size: -; V: TRBV6-5; CDR3: CASSYGVGTDTQYF; DNA: TGTGCCAGCAGTTACGGAGTGGGCACAGATACGCAGTATTTT
D: TRBD1; J: TRBJ1-6; size: once; V: TRBV4-1; CDR3: CASSHIYRGPYNSPLHF; DNA: TGCGCCAGCAGCCACATATACAGGGGGCCTTATAATTCACCCCTCCACTTT
D: -; J: TRBJ1-5; size: few; V: TRBV3-1/TRBV3-2; CDR3: CASSQDLNEQPQHF; DNA: TGTGCCAGCAGCCAAGATTTGAACGAGCAGCCCCAGCATTTT
D: -; J: TRBJ1-5; size: -; V: TRBV28; CDR3: CASSTGSGGPQHF; DNA: TGTGCCAGCAGTACAGGGAGTGGGGGGCCCCAGCATTTT
D: TRBD1; J: TRBJ2-5; size: -; V: TRBV5-5; CDR3: CASSWWDRAQETQYF; DNA: TGTGCCAGCAGCTGGTGGGACAGGGCACAAGAGACCCAGTACTTC
D: -; J: TRBJ1-1; size: -; V: TRBV30; CDR3: CAWSLGALNTEAFF; DNA: TGTGCCTGGAGTCTAGGGGCACTGAACACTGAAGCTTTCTTT
D: TRBD2; J: TRBJ2-3; size: once; V: TRBV7-3; CDR3: CASSLEGLAGQDTQYF; DNA: TGTGCCAGCAGCTTAGAAGGACTAGCGGGACAAGATACGCAGTATTTT
D: TRBD1; J: TRBJ2-7; size: -; V: TRBV28; CDR3: CASLSRTGAGEQYF; DNA: TGTGCCAGCCTAAGCCGGACAGGGGCGGGCGAGCAGTACTTC
D: TRBD2; J: TRBJ2-7; size: -; V: TRBV19; CDR3: CASSILAGVDEQYF; DNA: TGTGCCAGTAGTATTCTAGCGGGAGTCGACGAGCAGTACTTC
D: TRBD1; J: TRBJ2-7; size: -; V: TRBV3-1/TRBV3-2; CDR3: CASSPRQGMYEQYF; DNA: TGTGCCAGCAGCCCCCGACAGGGGATGTACGAGCAGTACTTC
D: TRBD2; J: TRBJ2-3; size: -; V: TRBV28; CDR3: CASSPGLAHTQYF; DNA: TGTGCCAGCAGTCCGGGACTAGCGCATACGCAGTATTTT
D: -; J: TRBJ1-6; size: -; V: TRBV5-4; CDR3: CASSLDRTYNSPLHF; DNA: TGTGCCAGCAGCTTGGACAGAACTTATAATTCACCCCTCCACTTT
D: -; J: TRBJ1-5; size: -; V: TRBV7-2; CDR3: CASSEQGMGQPQHF; DNA: TGTGCCAGCAGCGAACAGGGCATGGGTCAGCCCCAGCATTTT
D: -; J: TRBJ1-6; size: -; V: TRBV7-2; CDR3: CASSFREGELHF; DNA: TGTGCCAGCAGCTTCCGGGAGGGGGAATTACACTTT
D: -; J: TRBJ1-4; size: -; V: TRBV12-2; CDR3: CASRSTQGPEDEKLFF; DNA: TGTGCAAGTCGCTCCACCCAGGGGCCGGAGGATGAAAAACTGTTTTTT
D: TRBD2; J: TRBJ2-2; size: once; V: TRBV4-2; CDR3: CASSQDLAGGSPGELFF; DNA: TGTGCCAGCAGCCAAGATCTAGCGGGAGGGTCCCCCGGGGAGCTGTTTTTT